This T cell receptor beta chain originates from a study of OX40 agonist ivuxolimab in advanced cancers. At the level of the whole study: Ivuxolimab was a fully human IgG2 agonistic monoclonal antibody targeting the costimulatory receptor OX40 (CD134). In the dose-escalation cohort, 75% to 85% of patients were male, and the mean age was approximately 60 years with a range of 23 to 79. Among the approximately 54 dose-escalation patients, some 20 had hepatocellular carcinoma, roughly 15 melanoma, 9 renal cell carcinoma and 9 head and neck cancer. The paper covers the monotherapy dose-escalation part of the phase I ivuxolimab trial, which included N = 52 patients. The point of sequencing TCRbeta in the periphery was to test whether ivuxolimab changed TCR sequence diversity and drove clonal T-cell expansion. Partial responses occurred in three dose-escalation patients, of whom one had hepatocellular carcinoma and two had cutaneous melanoma. Intravenous ivuxolimab was administered to patients every 2 weeks at six dose levels: 0.01, 0.1, 0.3, 1.5, 3 and 10 mg/kg. Prior anti-PD-1, anti-PD-L1 or anti-CTLA-4 therapy was permitted, and 30% to 50% of dose-escalation patients had received checkpoint inhibitors. Overall results and qualifications from the work: Low levels of normalized T-cell clonal expansion were also shown by some nonresponding patients. Clonal expansion of both CD4+ and CD8+ blood T cells was observed from baseline to week 6 at doses 0.1 to 3.0 mg/kg. The antigen specificity of the clonally expanded peripheral T cells was not determined. In partial responders in the 0.1-3.0 mg/kg groups, normalized peripheral clonal expansion was found to be among the lowest, especially among CD8+ T cells. On average, CD8+ T cells showed more expanded clones than CD4+ T cells after ivuxolimab.

CDR1 KGHSH and CDR2 LQKENI are derived from the germline V gene. V loses 3 bases, J loses 7 bases, and the germline ends lie 15 bases apart. From the cysteine through the phenylalanine, the CDR3 covers 14 amino acids. Only the CDR3 DNA is retained, 42 bases long and in frame from the first base. Genomic DNA was extracted from sorted cells for sequencing of the TCRbeta CDR3 region. The immunoSEQ Assay was used to sequence the TCRbeta CDR3 regions. What TCRdb holds here is the immuneACCESS table cut down to in-frame rearrangements. Part of the clones is not present; checked against another copy, under half of the missing clones reflect an unresolved V gene, and the others are unexplained. Here the sample has 37,000 or so clones; 85% to 90% occur a single time. The top ten clones comprise 2.4% of the sample. As to this clone: The target of this receptor is not known. Nothing much larger sits one base from this clone, and base qualities are not available.

The trial excluded patients who had a history of autoimmune disease or who were on systemic immunosuppression. In every dose cohort, peripheral blood was drawn for TCR sequencing at baseline, cycle 4 day 1, and cycle 7 day 1. The samples were drawn from a first-in-human, open-label, multicenter phase I dose-escalation trial of ivuxolimab. Adults with locally advanced or metastatic head and neck squamous cell, hepatocellular, melanoma or renal cell carcinoma were enrolled in the trial. Before TCR sequencing, CD4+ and CD8+ T cells were separately sorted from peripheral blood. This clonotype originated in an adult with an advanced solid tumor such as melanoma, head and neck, liver or kidney cancer. The chain is encoded by TRBV18 joined to TRBJ1-1; the D gene lacks a confident call. The material sequenced was CD4+ or CD8+ T cells sorted from blood, taken in a trial of the OX40 agonist ivuxolimab. In nucleotides, the sequence is TGTGCCAGCTCACCCACGGGAGGGAACGGTGAAGCTTTCTTT. Its translation reads: CASSPTGGNGEAFF.